The 23 T cell receptor beta chains reported below all come from one sample, sequenced in a study of T cell changes during pregnancy in multiple sclerosis. Profiled with immunoSEQ multiplex PCR; TCRdb holds only in-frame clones, not every one. The sample contains about 110,000 clones, about 90% of which appear only once. Here the sequenced sample was peripheral blood, taken in the third trimester of pregnancy. All receptors derive from a female donor in good health, enrolled as a control in a pregnancy study.

This chain links TRBV7-3 with TRBJ2-2, with 12 bases matching TRBD2. The germline V gene has CDR1 SGHTA and CDR2 FQGTGA. The CDR3 runs 19 residues. The V segment lost 3 bases and the J segment 0 bases; nucleotides outside the gene matches: 8. CDR3 DNA sequence: TGTGCCAGCAGCTTCTCACTAGCGGGGGGACGAACGAACACCGGGGAGCTGTTTTTT. This gives the protein CASSFSLAGGRTNTGELFF.

V usage is TRBV29-1 and J usage is TRBJ2-1, with 10 bases that match TRBD1. CDR1 and CDR2 from the germline V gene are SQVTM and ANQGSEA. The CDR3 extends over 17 amino acids. Unmatched junction bases numbered 10, after V lost 1 base and J lost 4 bases. CDR3 in DNA: TGCAGCGTTGAAGTTTGGGTCCGGGACAGGGGTTACAATGAGCAGTTCTTC. This sequence encodes CSVEVWVRDRGYNEQFF.

The chain combines TRBV11-3 with TRBJ2-7; D is ambiguous. The CDR3 runs 12 residues. The V gene's germline CDR1 is SGHNT and CDR2 YENEEA. With 6 bases removed from V and 3 bases from J, the gap between germline ends came to 9 bases. The CDR3 protein is CASSRNYYEQYF. The CDR3 DNA reads TGTGCCAGCAGTCGGAACTACTACGAGCAGTACTTC.

V is TRBV11-3 and J is TRBJ2-7, with unresolved D. V lost 5 bases to trimming and J lost 1 base, with 9 bases between them. CDR3 length: 13 residues. The germline gives CDR1 SGHNT, CDR2 YENEEA. The CDR3 sequence is CASSPGGSYEQYF. In DNA form, the CDR3 reads TGTGCCAGCAGCCCCGGCGGTTCCTACGAGCAGTACTTC.

DNA for the CDR3: TGTGCCAGCAGTTACCGGACAGAGAGAAACACCATATATTTT. Translating gives CASSYRTERNTIYF. The chain links TRBV6-6 to TRBJ1-3; a weak D match, TRBD1 (6 bases). Deletions cut 2 bases from V and 5 bases from J, with 10 bases between. The CDR3 extends over 14 amino acids. CDR1 MNHNY and CDR2 SVGAGI come from the germline V gene (reference sequence).

The chain is built from TRBV6-4 and TRBJ2-3; 10 nucleotides align to TRBD2. Germline V gives CDR1 MRHNA, CDR2 SNTAGT. This CDR3 has 16 amino acids. Trimming took 6 bases from V and 2 from J; bases not matched to a gene: 8. The CDR3 DNA follows: TGTGCCAGCAGCTCCGGGACTAGCGTTAACACAGATACGCAGTATTTT. As protein: CASSSGTSVNTDTQYF.

The genes are TRBV7-2 and TRBJ1-3; 9 nucleotides match TRBD1. The CDR3 runs to 16 residues. V lost 5 bases to trimming and J lost 2 bases; unmatched junction nucleotides: 7. Per germline, CDR1 SGHTA and CDR2 FQGNSA. CDR3 residues: CASSRNRGLAGNTIYF. As DNA, the CDR3 is TGTGCCAGCAGCAGAAACAGGGGGCTAGCTGGAAACACCATATATTTT.

This chain joins TRBV2 and TRBJ1-2; weak D call: TRBD1 (5 bases). V lost 1 base and J 4 bases, leaving 10 bases between the germline ends. Germline assignment: CDR1 SNHLY and CDR2 FYNNEI. The CDR3 loop spans 14 amino acids. The CDR3 region is CASSEDAGIYGYTF. In DNA form, the CDR3 reads TGTGCCAGCAGTGAAGATGCAGGGATCTATGGCTACACCTTC. The full variable domain, its missing parts supplied by reference TRBV2 and TRBJ1-2, is EPEVTQTPSHQVTQMGQEVILRCVPISNHLYFYWYRQILGQKVEFLVSFYNNEISEKSEIFDDQFSVERPDGSNFTLKIRSTKLEDSAMYFCASSEDAGIYGYTFGSGTRLTVV.

This clone was seen more than once but under ten times. CDR3 amino acids: CASSPQKQGGSPLHF. The CDR3 coding sequence is TGTGCCAGCTCACCACAGAAACAGGGTGGCTCACCCCTCCACTTT. The genes are TRBV18 and TRBJ1-6, with a weak D call TRBD1 (6 bases). Germline loops: CDR1 KGHSH, CDR2 LQKENI. CDR3 length equals 15 residues. V gave up 1 base and J gave up 10 bases, with 14 bases separating them.

The rearrangement links TRBV5-1 to TRBJ2-7; possibly TRBD2 for D (6 bases). CDR3 length: 13 residues. From germline, CDR1 is SGHRS and CDR2 YFSETQ. Trimming cost V 0 bases and J 6 bases, with 10 bases left between them. CDR3 in DNA: TGCGCCAGCAGCTTGGAAAGGGGAGGCGAGCAGTACTTC. This sequence encodes CASSLERGGEQYF.

In its sample, this clone was seen a few times. This chain links TRBV11-3 with TRBJ1-6; no clear D. CDR1 and CDR2 from the germline V gene are SGHNT and YENEEA. V was cut by 5 bases and J by 8 bases, with 10 bases left in between. The CDR3 contains 13 residues. The CDR3 protein is CASSLARDSPLHF. CDR3 bases: TGTGCCAGCAGCCTCGCACGGGATTCACCCCTCCACTTT.

In the case of this clone: Sequence at one end of the junction differs from germline and may be a read error. This chain uses TRBV6-5 with TRBJ2-7; possibly TRBD1 for D (5 bases). This CDR3 has 14 amino acids. Germline CDR1 MNHEY, CDR2 SVGAGI. The CDR3 spells CASSYGDSSCEQYF. CDR3 in DNA: TGTGCCAGCAGTTACGGAGACAGCTCCTGCGAGCAGTACTTC.

This clone was counted a few times. This chain's CDR3 is CAWKAAGWQAFF. For the CDR3, the DNA is TGTGCCTGGAAAGCGGCGGGTTGGCAAGCTTTCTTT. The V gene is TRBV30, the J gene TRBJ1-1; D is unresolved. CDR3 length: 12 amino acids. The V and J ends lost 4 bases and 9 bases respectively, with 15 bases between them. Germline values: CDR1 GTSNPN, CDR2 SVGIG (reference sequence).

This chain links TRBV30 with TRBJ1-1; D is possibly TRBD1 (6 bases). Germline CDR1 is GTSNPN and CDR2 is SVGIG (reference sequence). The germline V and J ends were trimmed by 2 bases and 4 bases, with 14 bases remaining between them. The CDR3 sequence is 14 residues long. The CDR3, as DNA: TGTGCCTGGAGTCCCGACGGGGGGCGCACTGAAGCTTTCTTT. Amino acid sequence: CAWSPDGGRTEAFF.

This chain links TRBV4-1 with TRBJ2-5; TRBD2 aligns across 13 bases. CDR1 is MGHRA, CDR2 YSYEKL, per germline. The CDR3 extends over 18 amino acids. V lost 4 bases and J lost 3; bases outside the gene matches: 11. The CDR3 nucleotides read TGCGCCAGCAGCCTTGGGACTAGCGGGGCCTTAAGGGAAGAGACCCAGTACTTC. It codes for CASSLGTSGALREETQYF.

The chain links TRBV11-3 to TRBJ1-3, with 8 bases identical to TRBD1. J was trimmed by 3 bases and V by 4 bases; bases with no gene match: 2. The germline CDR1 and CDR2 sequences are SGHNT and YENEEA. The CDR3 has 14 residues. The CDR3 sequence: CASSSGGDGNTIYF. In nucleotides, the CDR3 is TGTGCCAGCAGCTCAGGGGGCGATGGAAACACCATATATTTT.

This sequence joins TRBV6-1 and TRBJ1-4; D is undetermined. V lost 7 bases and J lost 4, with 10 bases in between. Germline-derived CDR1 and CDR2 are MNHNS and SASEGT. The CDR3 totals 13 residues. CDR3 coding DNA: TGTGCCAGCAAAGCGAAAATTAATGAAAAACTGTTTTTT. This gives the protein CASKAKINEKLFF.

CDR3 nucleotide sequence: TGTGCCACCTCCCCGGACAGGGGCTATGGCTACACCTTC. Protein sequence: CATSPDRGYGYTF. The J gene is TRBJ1-2, the V gene TRBV6-1, with 9 bases that match TRBD1. Germline V gene lookup returns CDR1 MNHNS and CDR2 SASEGT. Trimming removed 10 bases from V and 4 bases from J; junction bases left unmatched: 7. This CDR3 spans 13 amino acids.

The rearrangement joins TRBV11-2 to TRBJ2-1; 10 bases map to TRBD2. J was trimmed by 9 bases and V by 1 base; bases with no gene match: 6. CDR1 SGHAT and CDR2 FQNNGV come from the germline V gene. There are 15 residues in the CDR3. The CDR3 region is CASSLALAGEGEQFF. CDR3 DNA: TGTGCCAGCAGCTTAGCCCTAGCGGGGGAGGGTGAGCAGTTCTTC.

The rearrangement links TRBV4-2 to TRBJ1-5; D unclear. Trimming removed 1 base at V and 2 bases at J, with 12 bases between. The length of the CDR3 is 16 residues. Germline V gene sequence: CDR1 LGHNA, CDR2 YNFKEQ. The CDR3 DNA is TGTGCCAGCAGCCAAGTGCAGAACGAGGGCAATCAGCCCCAGCATTTT. Protein sequence: CASSQVQNEGNQPQHF.

The CDR3 here is CASSPPFDTQYF. In DNA, the CDR3 is TGTGCCAGCTCACCCCCCTTCGATACGCAGTATTTT. This chain links TRBV18 with TRBJ2-3, with no clear D. CDR1 is KGHSH and CDR2 is LQKENI in the germline V gene. The CDR3 covers 12 residues. Deletions cut 3 bases from V and 6 bases from J, with 7 bases between. The entire variable domain, with the rest obtained from reference TRBV18 and TRBJ2-3, is as follows: NAGVMQNPRHLVRRRGQEARLRCSPMKGHSHVYWYRQLPEEGLKFMVYLQKENIIDESGMPKERFSAEFPKEGPSILRIQQVVRGDSAAYFCASSPPFDTQYFGPGTRLTVL.

The rearrangement joins TRBV5-1 to TRBJ2-2, with TRBD1 matching 7 bases. Per germline, CDR1 SGHRS and CDR2 YFSETQ. This CDR3 region has 17 residues. The trim removed 0 bases at V and 7 bases at J, leaving 12 bases unmatched. The CDR3 DNA reads as TGCGCCAGCAGCTTGGACTCAAAACAGGGGTCAGGCGGGGAGCTGTTTTTT. Translation: CASSLDSKQGSGGELFF.

The chain employs TRBV7-8 and TRBJ1-3, with D hard to call. This CDR3 spans 16 amino acids. CDR1 is SGHVS and CDR2 is FQNEAQ in the germline V gene. The V end lost 0 bases, the J end lost 3 bases, and 12 bases lay between the germline ends. In DNA form, the CDR3 reads TGTGCCAGCAGCTTAGCGCTCCCCGAGGGTGGAAACACCATATATTTT. Translated, it gives CASSLALPEGGNTIYF.